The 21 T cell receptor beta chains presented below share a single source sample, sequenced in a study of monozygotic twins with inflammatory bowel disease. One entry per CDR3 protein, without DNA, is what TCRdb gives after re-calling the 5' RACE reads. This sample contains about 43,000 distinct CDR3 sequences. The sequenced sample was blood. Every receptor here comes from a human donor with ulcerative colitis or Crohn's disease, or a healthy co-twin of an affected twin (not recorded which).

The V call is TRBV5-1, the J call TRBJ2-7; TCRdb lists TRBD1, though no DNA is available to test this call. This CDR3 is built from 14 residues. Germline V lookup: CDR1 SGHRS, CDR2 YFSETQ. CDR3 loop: CASSLGGSTSEQYF.

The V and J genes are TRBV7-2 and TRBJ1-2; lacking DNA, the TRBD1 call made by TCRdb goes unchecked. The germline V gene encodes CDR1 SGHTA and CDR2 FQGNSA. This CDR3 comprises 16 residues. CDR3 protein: CASSPRSGEGVHGYTF. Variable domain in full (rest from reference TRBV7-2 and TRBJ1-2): GAGVSQSPSNKVTEKGKDVELRCDPISGHTALYWYRQSLGQGLEFLIYFQGNSAPDKSGLPSDRFSAERTGGSVSTLTIQRTQQEDSAVYLCASSPRSGEGVHGYTFGSGTRLTVV.

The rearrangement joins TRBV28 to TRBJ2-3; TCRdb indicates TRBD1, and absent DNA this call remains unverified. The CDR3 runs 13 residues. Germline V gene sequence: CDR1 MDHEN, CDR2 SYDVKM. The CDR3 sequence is CASSGGNTDTQYF.

CDR3 sequence reads: CASSQDRREYETQYF. The V and J genes are TRBV3-1 and TRBJ2-5; TCRdb gives TRBD2 as the D gene, but with no DNA this cannot be confirmed. Germline CDR1 reads LGHDT; CDR2 reads YNNKEL (reference sequence). The CDR3 loop spans 15 amino acids.

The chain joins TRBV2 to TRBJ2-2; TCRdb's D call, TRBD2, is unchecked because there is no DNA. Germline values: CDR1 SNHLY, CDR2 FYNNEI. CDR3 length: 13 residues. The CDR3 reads CASGRALTGELFF.

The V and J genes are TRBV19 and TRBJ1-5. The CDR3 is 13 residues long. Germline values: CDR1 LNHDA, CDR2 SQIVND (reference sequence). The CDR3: CASSVSWDQPQHF.

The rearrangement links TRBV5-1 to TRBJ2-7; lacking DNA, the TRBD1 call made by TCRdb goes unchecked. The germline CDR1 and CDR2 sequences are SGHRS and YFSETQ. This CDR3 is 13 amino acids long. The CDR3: CASSFIRGNEQYF. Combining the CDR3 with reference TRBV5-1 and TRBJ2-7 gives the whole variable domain KAGVTQTPRYLIKTRGQQVTLSCSPISGHRSVSWYQQTPGQGLQFLFEYFSETQRNKGNFPGRFSGRQFSNSRSEMNVSTLELGDSALYLCASSFIRGNEQYFGPGTRLTVT.

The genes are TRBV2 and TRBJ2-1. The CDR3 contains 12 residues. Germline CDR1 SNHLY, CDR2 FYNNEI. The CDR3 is CASSERDNEQFF.

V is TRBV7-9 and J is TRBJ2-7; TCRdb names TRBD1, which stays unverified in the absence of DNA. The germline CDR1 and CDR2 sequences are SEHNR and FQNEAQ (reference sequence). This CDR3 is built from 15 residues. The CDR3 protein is CASSLEGGGPYEQYF.

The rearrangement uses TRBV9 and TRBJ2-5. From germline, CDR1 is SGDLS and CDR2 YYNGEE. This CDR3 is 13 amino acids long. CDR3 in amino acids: CASSGVFGETQYF.

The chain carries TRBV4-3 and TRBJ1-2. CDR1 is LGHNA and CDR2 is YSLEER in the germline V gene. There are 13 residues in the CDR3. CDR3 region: CASSQDRVTRYTF.

The CDR3 protein is CASSSLGGEQFF. This chain uses TRBV7-6 with TRBJ2-1; TCRdb's D call of TRBD1 is untestable without DNA. The CDR3 is 12 amino acids. CDR1 and CDR2 (germline): SGHVS, FNYEAQ.

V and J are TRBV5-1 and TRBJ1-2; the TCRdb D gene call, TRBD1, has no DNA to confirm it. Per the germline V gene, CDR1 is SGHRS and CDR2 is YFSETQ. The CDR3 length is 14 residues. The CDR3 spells CASSLGQGSGGYTF.

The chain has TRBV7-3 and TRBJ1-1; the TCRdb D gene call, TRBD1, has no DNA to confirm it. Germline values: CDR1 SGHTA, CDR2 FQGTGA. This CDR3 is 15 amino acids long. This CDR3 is CASSPDGAMNTEAFF.

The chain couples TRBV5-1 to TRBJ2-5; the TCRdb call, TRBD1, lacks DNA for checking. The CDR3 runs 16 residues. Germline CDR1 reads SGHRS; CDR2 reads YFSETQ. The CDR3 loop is CASSTFVGTQQETQYF. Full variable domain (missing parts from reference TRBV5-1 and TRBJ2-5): KAGVTQTPRYLIKTRGQQVTLSCSPISGHRSVSWYQQTPGQGLQFLFEYFSETQRNKGNFPGRFSGRQFSNSRSEMNVSTLELGDSALYLCASSTFVGTQQETQYFGPGTRLLVL.

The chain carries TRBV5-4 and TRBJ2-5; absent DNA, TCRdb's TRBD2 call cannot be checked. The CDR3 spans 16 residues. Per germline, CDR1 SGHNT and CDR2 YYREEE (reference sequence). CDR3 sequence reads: CASSSQLAGYQETQYF. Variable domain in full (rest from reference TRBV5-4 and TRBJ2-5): ETGVTQSPTHLIKTRGQQVTLRCSSQSGHNTVSWYQQALGQGPQFIFQYYREEENGRGNFPPRFSGLQFPNYSSELNVNALELDDSALYLCASSSQLAGYQETQYFGPGTRLLVL.

The CDR3 loop reads CASGEYTEAFF. V is TRBV11-2 and J is TRBJ1-1. Germline V gene sequence: CDR1 SGHAT, CDR2 FQNNGV. The CDR3 consists of 11 residues.

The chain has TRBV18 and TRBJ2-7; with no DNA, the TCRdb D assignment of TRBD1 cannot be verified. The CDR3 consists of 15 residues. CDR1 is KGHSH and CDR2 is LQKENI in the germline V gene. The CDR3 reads CASSAKDRGGYEQYF.

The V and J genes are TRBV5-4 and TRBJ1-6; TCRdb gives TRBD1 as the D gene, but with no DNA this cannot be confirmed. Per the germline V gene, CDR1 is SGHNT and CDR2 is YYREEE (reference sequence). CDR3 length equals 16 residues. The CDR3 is CASSKRQGGNNSPLHF.

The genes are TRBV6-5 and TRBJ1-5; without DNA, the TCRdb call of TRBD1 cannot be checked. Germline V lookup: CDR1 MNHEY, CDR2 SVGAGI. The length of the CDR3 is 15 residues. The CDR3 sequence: CASASGTGDKLPQHF.

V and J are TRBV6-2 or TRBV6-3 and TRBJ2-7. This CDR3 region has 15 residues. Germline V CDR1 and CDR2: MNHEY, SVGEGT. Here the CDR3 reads CASSYPHRQTYEQYF.